Listed here is a single T cell receptor beta chain. This sample stems from a study of shared clonotypes between healthy human individuals. V was trimmed by 11 bases and J by 2 bases, leaving 9 bases between them. CDR3 size: 11 residues. Germline lookup yields CDR1 SNHLY and CDR2 FYNNEI. Profiled with immunoSEQ multiplex PCR; TCRdb holds only in-frame clones, not every one. The sample shows a few million clones, approximately 94% of them seen only once. Investigators divided CD4+ cells into CD45RA+ naive and CD45RA-negative memory subsets. The clonotype comes from a young man in good health. The chain recombines TRBV2 with TRBJ2-5, with TRBD2 as a possible D gene (5 bases). Sample: naive CD4+ T cells sorted from blood. This sample's subset: CD45RA+ positively selected. CDR3 sequence: CAGGLQETQYF. CDR3 DNA sequence: TGTGCCGGCGGGCTACAAGAGACCCAGTACTTC.